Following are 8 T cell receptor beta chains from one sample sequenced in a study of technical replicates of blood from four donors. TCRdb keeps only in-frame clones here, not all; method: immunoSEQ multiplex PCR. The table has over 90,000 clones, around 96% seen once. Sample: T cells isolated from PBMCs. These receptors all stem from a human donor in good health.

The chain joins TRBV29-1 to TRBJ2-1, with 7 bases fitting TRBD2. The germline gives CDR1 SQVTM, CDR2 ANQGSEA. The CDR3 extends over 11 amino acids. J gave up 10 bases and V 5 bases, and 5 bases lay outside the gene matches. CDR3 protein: CSVLDGGEQFF. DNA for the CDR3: TGCAGCGTTTTAGACGGGGGGGAGCAGTTCTTC.

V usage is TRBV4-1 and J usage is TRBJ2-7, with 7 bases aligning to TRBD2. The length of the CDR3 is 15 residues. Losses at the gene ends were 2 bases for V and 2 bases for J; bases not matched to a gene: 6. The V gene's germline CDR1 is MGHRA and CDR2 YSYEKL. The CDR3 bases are TGCGCCAGCAGCCAATATGAACTAGCGACCTACGAGCAGTACTTC. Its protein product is CASSQYELATYEQYF.

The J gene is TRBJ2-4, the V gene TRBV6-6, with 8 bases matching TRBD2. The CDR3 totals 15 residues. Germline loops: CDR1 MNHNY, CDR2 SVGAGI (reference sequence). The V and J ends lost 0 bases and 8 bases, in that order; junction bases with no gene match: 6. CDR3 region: CASSYSEGREDIQYF. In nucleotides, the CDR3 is TGTGCCAGCAGTTACTCGGAAGGGCGGGAGGACATTCAGTACTTC.

The CDR3 is CASSLVNLQETQYF. In DNA form, the CDR3 reads TGTGCCAGCAGCTTAGTTAATCTACAAGAGACCCAGTACTTC. The chain recombines TRBV7-9 with TRBJ2-5; D call uncertain. The CDR3 contains 14 residues. The V gene lost 1 base and the J gene lost 2 bases, with 8 bases spanning the gap. The V gene's germline CDR1 is SEHNR and CDR2 FQNEAQ (reference sequence).

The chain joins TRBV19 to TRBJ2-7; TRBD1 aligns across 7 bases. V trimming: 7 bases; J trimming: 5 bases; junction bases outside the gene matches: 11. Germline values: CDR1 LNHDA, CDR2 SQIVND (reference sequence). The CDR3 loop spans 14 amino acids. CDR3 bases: TGTGCCAGTAACCCGGGACAGACCCCCCACGAGCAGTACTTC. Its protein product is CASNPGQTPHEQYF.

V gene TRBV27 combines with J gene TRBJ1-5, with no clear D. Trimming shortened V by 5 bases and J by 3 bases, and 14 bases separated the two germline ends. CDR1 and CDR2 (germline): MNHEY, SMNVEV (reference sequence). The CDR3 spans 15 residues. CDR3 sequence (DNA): TGTGCCAGCAGTCCGATTGACACGCTCAATCAGCCCCAGCATTTT. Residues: CASSPIDTLNQPQHF.

The CDR3 is CSVGTGIYEQYF. The CDR3 DNA sequence: TGCAGCGTGGGGACAGGGATCTACGAGCAGTACTTC. J is TRBJ2-7 and V is TRBV29-1, with 9 bases matching TRBD1. The ends lost 6 bases at V and 3 bases at J; junction bases unmatched: 3. Germline lookup yields CDR1 SQVTM and CDR2 ANQGSEA. The CDR3 extends over 12 amino acids.

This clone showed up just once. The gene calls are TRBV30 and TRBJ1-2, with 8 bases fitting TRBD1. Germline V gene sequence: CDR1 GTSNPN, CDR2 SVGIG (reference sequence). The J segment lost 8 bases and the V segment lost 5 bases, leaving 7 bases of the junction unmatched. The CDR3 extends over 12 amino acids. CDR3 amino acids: CAWGGQGGGYTF. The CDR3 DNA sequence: TGTGCCTGGGGCGGACAGGGAGGAGGCTACACCTTC.